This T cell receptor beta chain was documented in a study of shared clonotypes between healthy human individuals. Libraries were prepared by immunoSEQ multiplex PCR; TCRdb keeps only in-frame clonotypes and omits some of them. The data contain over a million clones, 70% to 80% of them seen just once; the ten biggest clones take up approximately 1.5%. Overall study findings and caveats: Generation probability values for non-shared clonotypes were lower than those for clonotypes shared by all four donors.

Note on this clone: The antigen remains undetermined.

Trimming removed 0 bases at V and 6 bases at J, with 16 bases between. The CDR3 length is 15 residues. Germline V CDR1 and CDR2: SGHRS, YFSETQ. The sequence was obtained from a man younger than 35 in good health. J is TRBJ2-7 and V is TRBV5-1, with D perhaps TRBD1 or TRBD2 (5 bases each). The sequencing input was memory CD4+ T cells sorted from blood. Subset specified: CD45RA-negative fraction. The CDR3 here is CASSLEVRGRREQYF. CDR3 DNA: TGCGCCAGCAGCTTGGAAGTTAGGGGACGGCGCGAGCAGTACTTC.